A single T cell receptor (beta chain) is shown here with its context. This record belongs to a study of blood T cell repertoires in COVID-19. Study in general: Collection of acute and convalescent COVID-19 samples took place in the United States, Italy and Spain. Sample material is recorded as cDNA or gDNA derived from T cells, B-cell-depleted T cells, or PBMCs.

The CDR3 is 15 amino acids. Germline V gene sequence: CDR1 MNHEY, CDR2 SVGAGI. V was trimmed by 6 bases and J by 7 bases, leaving 18 bases between them. Authors' methods: The assay estimated nucleated cells by amplifying reference gene primers. Data came from immunoSEQ multiplex PCR; TCRdb stores just in-frame clones and leaves some out. V and J calls and clone size are given by that table; D and trimming were obtained from the DNA. The table records 100,000 to 150,000 clones, around 87% of them present only once. The chain carries TRBV6-5 and TRBJ1-4; weak D call: TRBD1 (5 bases). The sample was peripheral blood. The origin of this receptor is a man aged 45-65 years with acute or convalescent COVID-19. The chain's CDR3 is CASSPVSGGSEKLFF. The CDR3 DNA reads TGTGCCAGCAGCCCCGTGTCCGGGGGTAGTGAAAAACTGTTTTTT.